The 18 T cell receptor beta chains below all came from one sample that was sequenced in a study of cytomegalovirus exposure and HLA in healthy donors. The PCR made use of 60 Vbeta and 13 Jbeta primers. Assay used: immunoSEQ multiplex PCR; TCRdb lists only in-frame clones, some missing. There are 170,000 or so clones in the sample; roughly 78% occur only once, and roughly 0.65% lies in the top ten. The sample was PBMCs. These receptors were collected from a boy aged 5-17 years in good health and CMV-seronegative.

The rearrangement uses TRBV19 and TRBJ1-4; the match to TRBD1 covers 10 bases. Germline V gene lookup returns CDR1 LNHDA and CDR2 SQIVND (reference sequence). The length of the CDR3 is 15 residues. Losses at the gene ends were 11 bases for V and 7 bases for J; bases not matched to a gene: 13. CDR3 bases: TGTGCCGCCCAACGAAGGAGGGACAGGGGTGAAAAACTGTTTTTT. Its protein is CAAQRRRDRGEKLFF.

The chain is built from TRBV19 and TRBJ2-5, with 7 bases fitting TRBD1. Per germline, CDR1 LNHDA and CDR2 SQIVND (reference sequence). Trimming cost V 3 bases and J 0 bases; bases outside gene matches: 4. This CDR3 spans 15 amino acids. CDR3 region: CASSMGQMYQETQYF. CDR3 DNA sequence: TGTGCCAGTAGTATGGGACAGATGTACCAAGAGACCCAGTACTTC.

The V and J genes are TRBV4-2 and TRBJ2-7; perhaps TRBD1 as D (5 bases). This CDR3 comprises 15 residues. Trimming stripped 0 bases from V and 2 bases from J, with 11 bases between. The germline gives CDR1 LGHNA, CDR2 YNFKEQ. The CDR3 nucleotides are TGTGCCAGCAGCCAAGATCTAGGCAGGGCCTACGAGCAGTACTTC. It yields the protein CASSQDLGRAYEQYF.

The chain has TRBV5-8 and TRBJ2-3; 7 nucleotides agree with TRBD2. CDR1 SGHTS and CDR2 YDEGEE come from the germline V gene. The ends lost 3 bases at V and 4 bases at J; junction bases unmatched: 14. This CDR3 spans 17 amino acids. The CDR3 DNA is TGTGCCAGCAGCTATTTAACGGGCCTACGGGGGGCAGATACGCAGTATTTT. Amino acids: CASSYLTGLRGADTQYF.

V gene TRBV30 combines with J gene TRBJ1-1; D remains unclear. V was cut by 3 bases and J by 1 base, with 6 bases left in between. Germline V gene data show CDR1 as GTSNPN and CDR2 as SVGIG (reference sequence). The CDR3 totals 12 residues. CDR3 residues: CAWRGENTEAFF. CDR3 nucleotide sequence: TGTGCCTGGAGAGGAGAGAACACTGAAGCTTTCTTT.

CDR3 DNA: TGTGCCAGCAGCGCGGGGACTAGCGGGAGGGCGGATACGCAGTATTTT. It specifies CASSAGTSGRADTQYF. This chain uses TRBV9 with TRBJ2-3; 16 positions match TRBD2. The CDR3 contains 16 residues. V shed 3 bases, J shed 6 bases, and the junction held 4 bases outside the gene matches. Germline CDR1 and CDR2: SGDLS and YYNGEE.

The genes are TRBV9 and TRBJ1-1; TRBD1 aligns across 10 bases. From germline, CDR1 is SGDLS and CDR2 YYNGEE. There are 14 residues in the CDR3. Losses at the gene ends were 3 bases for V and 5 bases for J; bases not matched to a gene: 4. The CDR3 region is CASSAGTGDTEAFF. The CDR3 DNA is TGTGCCAGCAGCGCCGGGACAGGGGATACTGAAGCTTTCTTT.

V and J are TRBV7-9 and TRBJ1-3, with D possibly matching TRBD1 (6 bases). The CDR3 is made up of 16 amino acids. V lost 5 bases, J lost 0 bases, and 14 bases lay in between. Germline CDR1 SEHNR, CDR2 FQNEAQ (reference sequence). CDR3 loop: CASSRFLRGSGNTIYF. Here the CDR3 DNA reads TGTGCCAGCAGCCGATTCCTCAGGGGCTCTGGAAACACCATATATTTT.

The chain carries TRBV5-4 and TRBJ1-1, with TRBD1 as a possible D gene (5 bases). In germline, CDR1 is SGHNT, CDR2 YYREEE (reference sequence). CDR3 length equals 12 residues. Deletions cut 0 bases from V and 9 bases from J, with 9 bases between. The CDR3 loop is CASSLEGRQAFF. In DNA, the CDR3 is TGTGCCAGCAGCTTGGAGGGGCGACAAGCTTTCTTT.

The CDR3 spells CASSTAGRGQPQHF. Written as DNA, the CDR3 is TGTGCCAGCAGTACCGCGGGCCGGGGTCAGCCCCAGCATTTT. V and J are TRBV6-6 and TRBJ1-5; D is ambiguous. Germline V lookup: CDR1 MNHNY, CDR2 SVGAGI (reference sequence). V was clipped by 5 bases and J by 6 bases, with 14 bases between them. This CDR3 spans 14 amino acids.

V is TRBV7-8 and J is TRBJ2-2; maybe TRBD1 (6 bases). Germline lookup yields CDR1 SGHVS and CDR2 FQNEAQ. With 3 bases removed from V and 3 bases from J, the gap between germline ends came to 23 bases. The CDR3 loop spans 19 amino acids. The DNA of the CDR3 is TGTGCCAGCAGCTTCAGCAACAGGGTGGTAGGCGAACACACCGGGGAGCTGTTTTTT. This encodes CASSFSNRVVGEHTGELFF. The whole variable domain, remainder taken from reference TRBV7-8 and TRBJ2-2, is GAGVSQSPRYKVAKRGQDVALRCDPISGHVSLFWYQQALGQGPEFLTYFQNEAQLDKSGLPSDRFFAERPEGSVSTLKIQRTQQEDSAVYLCASSFSNRVVGEHTGELFFGEGSRLTVL.

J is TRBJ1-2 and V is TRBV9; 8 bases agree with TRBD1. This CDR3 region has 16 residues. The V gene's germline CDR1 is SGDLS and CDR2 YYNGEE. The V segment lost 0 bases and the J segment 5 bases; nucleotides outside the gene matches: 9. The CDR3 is CASSVGTGPVGYGYTF. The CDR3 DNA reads TGTGCCAGCAGCGTAGGGACAGGGCCGGTTGGGTATGGCTACACCTTC.

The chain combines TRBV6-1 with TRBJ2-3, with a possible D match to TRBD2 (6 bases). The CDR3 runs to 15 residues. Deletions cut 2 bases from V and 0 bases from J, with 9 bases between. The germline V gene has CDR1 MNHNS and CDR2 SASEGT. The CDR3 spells CASSEPGDSTDTQYF. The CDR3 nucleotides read TGTGCCAGCAGTGAACCGGGAGACAGCACAGATACGCAGTATTTT.

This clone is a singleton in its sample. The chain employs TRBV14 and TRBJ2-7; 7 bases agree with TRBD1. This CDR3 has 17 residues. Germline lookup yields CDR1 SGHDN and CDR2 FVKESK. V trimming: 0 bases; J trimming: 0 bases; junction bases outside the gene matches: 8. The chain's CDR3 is CASSQEDRRMGSYEQYF. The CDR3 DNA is TGTGCCAGCAGCCAAGAGGACAGGCGGATGGGCTCCTACGAGCAGTACTTC.

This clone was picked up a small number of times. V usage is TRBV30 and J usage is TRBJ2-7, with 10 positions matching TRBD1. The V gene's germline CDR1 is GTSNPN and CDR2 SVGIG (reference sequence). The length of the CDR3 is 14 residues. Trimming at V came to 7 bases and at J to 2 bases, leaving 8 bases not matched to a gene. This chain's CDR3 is CASTGTGVTYEQYF. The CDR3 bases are TGTGCCTCCACCGGGACAGGGGTCACCTACGAGCAGTACTTC. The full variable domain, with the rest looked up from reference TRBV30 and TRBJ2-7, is SQTIHQWPATLVQPVGSPLSLECTVEGTSNPNLYWYRQAAGRGLQLLFYSVGIGQISSEVPQNLSASRPQDRQFILSSKKLLLSDSGFYLCASTGTGVTYEQYFGPGTRLTVT.

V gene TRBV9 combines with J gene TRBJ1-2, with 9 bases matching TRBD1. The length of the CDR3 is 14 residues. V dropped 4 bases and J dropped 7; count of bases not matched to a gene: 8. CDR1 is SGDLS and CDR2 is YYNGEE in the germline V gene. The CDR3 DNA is TGTGCCAGCAGCCCACAACCGGGACAGGGTGGCTACACCTTC. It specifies CASSPQPGQGGYTF.

The CDR3 region is CASSVELELGGEQFF. CDR3 DNA: TGTGCCAGCAGCGTAGAATTAGAGCTAGGGGGAGAGCAGTTCTTC. This sequence joins TRBV9 and TRBJ2-1, with a tentative D call TRBD1 (6 bases). The germline V gene encodes CDR1 SGDLS and CDR2 YYNGEE. This CDR3 is 15 amino acids long. The ends were cut back, 0 bases at V and 10 bases at J, with 17 bases in the middle.

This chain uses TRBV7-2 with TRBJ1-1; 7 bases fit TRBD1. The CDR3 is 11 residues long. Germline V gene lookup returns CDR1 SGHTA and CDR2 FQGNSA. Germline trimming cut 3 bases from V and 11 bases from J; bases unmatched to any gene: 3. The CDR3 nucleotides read TGTGCCAGCAGCTTGGCGACAGGGGCTTTCTTT. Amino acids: CASSLATGAFF.